This T cell receptor beta chain was identified during a study of human T cells and chemical hapten exposure. For the study at large: Investigators sensitized about 2 cm by about 2 cm of upper inner arm skin with 2% DPC. Broader study findings: DPC sensitization left the count of TCRs above 1 in 1000 unchanged.

The time point: patch test 2, 6 weeks after DPC sensitization. Sample treatment: therapeutic diphenylcyclopropenone sensitization with weekly scalp DPC. Prior to application of each patch test, blood was drawn. Alopecia patients, 18 to 70 years old and DPC-suitable, served as donors. The CDR3 has 15 amino acids. Looked up from germline, CDR1 is SNHLY and CDR2 is FYNNEI. Deletions cut 8 bases from V and 1 base from J, with 14 bases between. The sample holds many counts of this clonotype. As yet, its antigen is unknown. TCRdb re-called the RACE reads with MiXCR, one entry per CDR3 protein. The sample records about 140,000 distinct CDR3 sequences, approximately 12% being singletons.

Sequencing was performed on whole blood, taken in connection with sensitization to the hapten diphenylcyclopropenone (DPC). The sequence derives from a woman in her forties or fifties with alopecia areata. Some clones in this sample may be carry-over from other donors' samples. The chain recombines TRBV2 with TRBJ1-4, with D possibly being TRBD1 (6 bases). CDR3 bases: TGTGCCAGCTCCCGACGGGGGCGAACTAATGAAAAACTGTTTTTT. This encodes CASSRRGRTNEKLFF. Combining the CDR3 with reference TRBV2 and TRBJ1-4 gives the whole variable domain EPEVTQTPSHQVTQMGQEVILRCVPISNHLYFYWYRQILGQKVEFLVSFYNNEISEKSEIFDDQFSVERPDGSNFTLKIRSTKLEDSAMYFCASSRRGRTNEKLFFGSGTQLSVL.